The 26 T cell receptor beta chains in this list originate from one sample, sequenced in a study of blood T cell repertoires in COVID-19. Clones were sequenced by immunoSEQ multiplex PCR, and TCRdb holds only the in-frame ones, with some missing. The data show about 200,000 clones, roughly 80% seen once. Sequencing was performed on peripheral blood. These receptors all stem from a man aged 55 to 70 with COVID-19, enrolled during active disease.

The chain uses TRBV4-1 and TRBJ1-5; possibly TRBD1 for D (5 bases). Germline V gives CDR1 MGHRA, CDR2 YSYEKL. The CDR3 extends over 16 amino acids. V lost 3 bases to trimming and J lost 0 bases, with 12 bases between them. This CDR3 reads CASSQLGVGSNQPQHF. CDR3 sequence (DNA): TGCGCCAGCAGCCAGTTAGGGGTAGGTAGCAATCAGCCCCAGCATTTT.

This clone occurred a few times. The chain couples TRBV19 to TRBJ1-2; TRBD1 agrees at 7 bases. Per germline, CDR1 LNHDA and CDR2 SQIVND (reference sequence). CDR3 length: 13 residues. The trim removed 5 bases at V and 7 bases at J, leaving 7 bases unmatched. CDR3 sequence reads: CASSDREGVGYTF. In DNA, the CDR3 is TGTGCCAGTAGTGACAGGGAAGGAGTTGGCTACACCTTC.

This chain's CDR3 is CASSHVASGGKQFF. CDR3 DNA: TGTGCCAGCAGCCATGTGGCTAGCGGGGGGAAGCAGTTCTTC. The genes are TRBV3-1 (or the pseudogene TRBV3-2) and TRBJ2-1; 11 nucleotides align to TRBD2. This CDR3 has 14 residues. Germline V lookup: CDR1 LGHDT, CDR2 YNNKEL (reference sequence). J gave up 11 bases and V 3 bases, and 6 bases lay outside the gene matches.

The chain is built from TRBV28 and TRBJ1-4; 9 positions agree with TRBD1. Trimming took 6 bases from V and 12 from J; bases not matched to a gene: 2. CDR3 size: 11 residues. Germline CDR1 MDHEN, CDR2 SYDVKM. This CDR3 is CASRRQGELFF. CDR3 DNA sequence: TGTGCCAGCAGGCGACAGGGGGAACTGTTTTTT.

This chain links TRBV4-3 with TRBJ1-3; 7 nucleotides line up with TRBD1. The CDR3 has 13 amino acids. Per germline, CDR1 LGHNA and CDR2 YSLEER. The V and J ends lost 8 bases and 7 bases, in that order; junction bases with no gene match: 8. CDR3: CASGSTGSNTIYF. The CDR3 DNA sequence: TGCGCCAGCGGGTCGACAGGGTCTAACACCATATATTTT.

In nucleotides, the CDR3 is TGTGCCAGCAGTCGGGACAGGGAAAATACGCAGTATTTT. Residues: CASSRDRENTQYF. The chain links TRBV5-4 to TRBJ2-3; the match to TRBD1 covers 9 bases. The CDR3 length is 13 residues. V lost 5 bases to trimming and J lost 7 bases; unmatched junction nucleotides: 5. The germline V gene encodes CDR1 SGHNT and CDR2 YYREEE (reference sequence).

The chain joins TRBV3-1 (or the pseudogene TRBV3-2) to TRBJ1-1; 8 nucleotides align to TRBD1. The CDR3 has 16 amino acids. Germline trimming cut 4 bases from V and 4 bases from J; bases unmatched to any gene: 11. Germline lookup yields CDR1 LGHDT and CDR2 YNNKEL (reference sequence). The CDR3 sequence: CASSPGGRDLGTEAFF. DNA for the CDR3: TGTGCCAGCAGCCCAGGGGGCAGGGACCTGGGCACTGAAGCTTTCTTT.

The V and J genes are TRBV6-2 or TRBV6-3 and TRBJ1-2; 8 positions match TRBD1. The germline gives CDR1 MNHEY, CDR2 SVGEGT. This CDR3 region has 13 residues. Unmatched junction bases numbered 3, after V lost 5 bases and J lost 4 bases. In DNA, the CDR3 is TGTGCCAGCAGTCCAGGGACAGGCTATGGCTACACCTTC. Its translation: CASSPGTGYGYTF.

DNA of the CDR3: TGTGCCAGCAGCCTAAATCGAGACACTGAAGCTTTCTTT. It specifies CASSLNRDTEAFF. The chain joins TRBV7-9 to TRBJ1-1; no definite D call. V was cut by 5 bases and J by 3 bases, with 10 bases left in between. CDR1 SEHNR and CDR2 FQNEAQ come from the germline V gene (reference sequence). This CDR3 comprises 13 residues.

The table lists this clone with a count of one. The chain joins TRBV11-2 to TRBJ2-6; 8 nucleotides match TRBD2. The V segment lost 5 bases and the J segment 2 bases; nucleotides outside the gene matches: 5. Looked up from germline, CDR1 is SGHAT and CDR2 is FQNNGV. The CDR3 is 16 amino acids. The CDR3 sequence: CASSPTSVAGANVLTF. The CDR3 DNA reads TGTGCCAGCAGCCCGACTAGCGTCGCTGGGGCCAACGTCCTGACTTTC.

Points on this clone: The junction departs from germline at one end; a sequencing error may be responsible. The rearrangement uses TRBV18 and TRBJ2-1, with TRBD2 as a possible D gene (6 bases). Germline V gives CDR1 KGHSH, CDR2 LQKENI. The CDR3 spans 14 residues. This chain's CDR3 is CASSQGTSFNEQFF. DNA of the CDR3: TGTGCCAGCTCACAAGGGACTTCCTTCAATGAGCAGTTCTTC.

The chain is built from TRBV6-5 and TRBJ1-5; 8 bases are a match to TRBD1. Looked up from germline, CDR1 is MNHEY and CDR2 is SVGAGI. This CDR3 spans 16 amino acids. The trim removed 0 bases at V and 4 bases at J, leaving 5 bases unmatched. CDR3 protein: CASSYSTGGGNQPQHF. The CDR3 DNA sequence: TGTGCCAGCAGTTACTCCACAGGGGGAGGTAATCAGCCCCAGCATTTT.

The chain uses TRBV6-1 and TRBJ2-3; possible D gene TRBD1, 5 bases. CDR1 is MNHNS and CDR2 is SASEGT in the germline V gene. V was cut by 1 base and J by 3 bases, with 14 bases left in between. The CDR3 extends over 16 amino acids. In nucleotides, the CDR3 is TGTGCCAGCAGTGAAGGGGGCACAGGATCGACAGATACGCAGTATTTT. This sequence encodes CASSEGGTGSTDTQYF.

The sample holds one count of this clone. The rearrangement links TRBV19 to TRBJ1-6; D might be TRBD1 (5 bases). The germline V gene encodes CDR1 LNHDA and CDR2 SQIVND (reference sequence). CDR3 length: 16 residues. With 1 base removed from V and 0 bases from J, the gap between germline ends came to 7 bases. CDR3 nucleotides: TGTGCCAGTAGTATAGGAAGGGGCTCCTATAATTCACCCCTCCACTTT. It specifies CASSIGRGSYNSPLHF.

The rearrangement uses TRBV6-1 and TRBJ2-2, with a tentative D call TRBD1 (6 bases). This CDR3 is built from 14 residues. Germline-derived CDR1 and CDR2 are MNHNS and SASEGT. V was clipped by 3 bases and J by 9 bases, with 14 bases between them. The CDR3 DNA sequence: TGTGCCAGCAGTGATGGGACATCCCTCCGGGAGCTGTTTTTT. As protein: CASSDGTSLRELFF.

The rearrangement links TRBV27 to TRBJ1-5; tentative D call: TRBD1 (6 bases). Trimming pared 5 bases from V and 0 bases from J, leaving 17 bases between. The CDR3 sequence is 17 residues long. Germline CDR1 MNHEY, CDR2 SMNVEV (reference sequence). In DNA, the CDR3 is TGTGCCAGCAGTAAACGCCGGGACAACCTTAGCAATCAGCCCCAGCATTTT. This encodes CASSKRRDNLSNQPQHF.

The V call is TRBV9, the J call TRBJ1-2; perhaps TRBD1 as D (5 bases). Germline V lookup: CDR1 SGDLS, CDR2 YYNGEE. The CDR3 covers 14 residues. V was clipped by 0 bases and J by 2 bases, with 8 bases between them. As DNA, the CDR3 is TGTGCCAGCAGCGTAGGAAGACAGAACTATGGCTACACCTTC. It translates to CASSVGRQNYGYTF.

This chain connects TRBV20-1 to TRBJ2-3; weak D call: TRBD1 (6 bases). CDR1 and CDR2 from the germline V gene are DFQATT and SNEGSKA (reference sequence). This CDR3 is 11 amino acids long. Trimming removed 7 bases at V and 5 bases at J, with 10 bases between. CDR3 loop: CSVPQGDTQYF. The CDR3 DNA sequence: TGCAGTGTCCCACAGGGAGATACGCAGTATTTT.

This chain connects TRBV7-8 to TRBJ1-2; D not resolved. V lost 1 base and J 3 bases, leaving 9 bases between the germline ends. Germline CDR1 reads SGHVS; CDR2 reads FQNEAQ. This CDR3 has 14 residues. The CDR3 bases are TGTGCCAGCAGCTTAGACCAGGTGGACTATGGCTACACCTTC. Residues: CASSLDQVDYGYTF.

The CDR3 region has the DNA TGTGCCAGCAGTTCGGGATCCTATGGCTACACCTTC. Its protein is CASSSGSYGYTF. The V and J genes are TRBV28 and TRBJ1-2; D gene unclear. This CDR3 spans 12 amino acids. V lost 4 bases and J lost 4, with 7 bases in between. CDR1 is MDHEN, CDR2 SYDVKM, per germline.

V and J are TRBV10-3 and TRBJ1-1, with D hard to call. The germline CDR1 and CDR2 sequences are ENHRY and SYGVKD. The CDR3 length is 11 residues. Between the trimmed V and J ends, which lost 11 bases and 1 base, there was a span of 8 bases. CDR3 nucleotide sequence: TGTGCCGCCCCCAGGAACACTGAAGCTTTCTTT. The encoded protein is CAAPRNTEAFF.

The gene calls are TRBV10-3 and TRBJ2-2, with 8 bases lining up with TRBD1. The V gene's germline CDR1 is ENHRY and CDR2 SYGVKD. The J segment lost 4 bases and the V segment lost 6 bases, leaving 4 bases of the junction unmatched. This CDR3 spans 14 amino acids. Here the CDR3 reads CAISLDRGTGELFF. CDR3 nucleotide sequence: TGTGCCATCAGCCTCGACAGGGGCACCGGGGAGCTGTTTTTT.

CDR3 coding DNA: TGTGCCAGCAGCGAGAGCGGCCGGGGAGGGTCACCCCTCCACTTT. Encoded protein: CASSESGRGGSPLHF. The V gene is TRBV7-8, the J gene TRBJ1-6, with D unclear. V was shortened by 5 bases and J by 10 bases, with 18 bases between the two germline ends. The CDR3 has 15 amino acids. Germline V lookup: CDR1 SGHVS, CDR2 FQNEAQ.

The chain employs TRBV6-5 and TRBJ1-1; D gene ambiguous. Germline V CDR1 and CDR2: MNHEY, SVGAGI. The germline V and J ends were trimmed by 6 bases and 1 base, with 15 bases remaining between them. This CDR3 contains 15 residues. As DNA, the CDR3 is TGTGCCAGCAGAACGAGAACGGCGGAGAACACTGAAGCTTTCTTT. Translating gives CASRTRTAENTEAFF.

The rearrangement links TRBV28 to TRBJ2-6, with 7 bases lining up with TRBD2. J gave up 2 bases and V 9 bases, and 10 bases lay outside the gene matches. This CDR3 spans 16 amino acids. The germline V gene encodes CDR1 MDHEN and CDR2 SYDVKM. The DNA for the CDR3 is TGTGCCAGTTATTCTAGCGGTTTTGCTGGGGCCAACGTCCTGACTTTC. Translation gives CASYSSGFAGANVLTF.

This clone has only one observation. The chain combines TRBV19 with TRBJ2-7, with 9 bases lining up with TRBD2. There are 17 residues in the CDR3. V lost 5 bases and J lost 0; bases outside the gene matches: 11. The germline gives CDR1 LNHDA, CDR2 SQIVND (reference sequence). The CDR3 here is CASSVTGTSSNSYEQYF. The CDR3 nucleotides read TGTGCCAGTAGTGTTACCGGGACTAGCAGCAACTCCTACGAGCAGTACTTC.